The source of this TCR beta chain is a study of T cells in Graves' hyperthyroidism and ophthalmopathy. From RNA transcripts, TCR beta CDR3 regions were amplified. The HTBI primer set drove a first-round RT-PCR of the TCR CDR3. Each CDR3 protein gets one entry after TCRdb re-called the multiplex PCR reads with MiXCR. Among some 360,000 distinct CDR3 sequences listed, roughly 18% were seen once. For ophthalmopathy patients, the Clinical Activity Score was at least 3 and the NOSPECS grade at least 4; duration was under 3 months. The study excluded patients with uncontrolled infection, other autoimmune disease, pregnancy or lactation. Study-level points and caveats: Ophthalmopathy was distinguished from stable hyperthyroidism by 13 V-J signatures. Among thyroid clonotypes expanded above 0.001, most also appeared in blood.

Ten or more counts support this clonotype. Its antigen is not known. This receptor was obtained from a woman in her forties with Graves' ophthalmopathy. The sequenced sample consisted of blood.

CDR3 sequence reads: CASSRDTVEGEQYF. DNA of the CDR3: TGCGCCAGCAGCCGCGACACAGTCGAGGGGGAGCAGTACTTC. V usage is TRBV5-1 and J usage is TRBJ2-7; D possibly uses TRBD1 or TRBD2 (5 bases each). Germline CDR1 and CDR2: SGHRS and YFSETQ. V shed 4 bases and J shed 7 bases, with 18 bases lying between them. The CDR3 spans 14 residues.